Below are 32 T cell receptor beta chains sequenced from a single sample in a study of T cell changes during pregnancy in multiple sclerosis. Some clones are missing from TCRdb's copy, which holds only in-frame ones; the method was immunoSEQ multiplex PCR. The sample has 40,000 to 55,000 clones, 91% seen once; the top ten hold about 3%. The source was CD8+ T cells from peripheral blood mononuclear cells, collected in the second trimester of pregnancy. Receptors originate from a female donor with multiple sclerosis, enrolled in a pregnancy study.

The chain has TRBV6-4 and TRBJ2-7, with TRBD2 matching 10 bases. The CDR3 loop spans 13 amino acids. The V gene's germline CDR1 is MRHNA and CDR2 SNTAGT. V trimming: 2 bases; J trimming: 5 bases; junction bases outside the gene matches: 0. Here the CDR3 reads CASSDGTSDEQYF. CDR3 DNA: TGTGCCAGCAGTGACGGGACTAGCGACGAGCAGTACTTC.

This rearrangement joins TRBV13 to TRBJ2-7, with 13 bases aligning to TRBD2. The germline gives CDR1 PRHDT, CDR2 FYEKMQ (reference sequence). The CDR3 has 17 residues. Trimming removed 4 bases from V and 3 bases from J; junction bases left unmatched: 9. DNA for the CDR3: TGTGCCAGCAGCTCTACCGGACTAGCGGGGGCCTTCTACGAGCAGTACTTC. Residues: CASSSTGLAGAFYEQYF.

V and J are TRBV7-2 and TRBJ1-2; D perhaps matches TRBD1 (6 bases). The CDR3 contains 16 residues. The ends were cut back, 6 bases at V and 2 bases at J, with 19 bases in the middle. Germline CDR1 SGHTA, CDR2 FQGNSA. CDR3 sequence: CASRSPRGDINYGYTF. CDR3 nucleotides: TGTGCCAGCAGATCCCCCCGGGGGGACATCAACTATGGCTACACCTTC.

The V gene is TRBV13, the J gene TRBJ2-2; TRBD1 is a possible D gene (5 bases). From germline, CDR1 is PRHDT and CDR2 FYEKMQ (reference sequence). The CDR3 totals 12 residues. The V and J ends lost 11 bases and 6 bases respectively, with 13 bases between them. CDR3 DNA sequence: TGTGCCGGGGCTAGGGGCGCCGGGGAGCTGTTTTTT. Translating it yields CAGARGAGELFF.

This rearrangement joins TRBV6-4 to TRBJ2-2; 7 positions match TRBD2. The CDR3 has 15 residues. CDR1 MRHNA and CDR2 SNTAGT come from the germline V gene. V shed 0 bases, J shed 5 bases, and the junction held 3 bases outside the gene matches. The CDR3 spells CASSDSRGGTGELFF. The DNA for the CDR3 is TGTGCCAGCAGTGACTCAAGGGGAGGGACCGGGGAGCTGTTTTTT.

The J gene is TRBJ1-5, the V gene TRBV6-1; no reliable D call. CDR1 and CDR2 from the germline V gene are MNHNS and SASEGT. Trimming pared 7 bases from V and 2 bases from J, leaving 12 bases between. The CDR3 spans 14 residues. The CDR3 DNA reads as TGTGCCAGCACCCCACTCGGGGGCAATCAGCCCCAGCATTTT. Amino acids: CASTPLGGNQPQHF.

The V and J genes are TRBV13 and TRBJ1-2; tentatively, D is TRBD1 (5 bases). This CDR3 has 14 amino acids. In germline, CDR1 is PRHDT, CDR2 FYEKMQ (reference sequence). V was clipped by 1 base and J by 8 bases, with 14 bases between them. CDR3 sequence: CASSLVGRGDGYTF. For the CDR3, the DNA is TGTGCCAGCAGCTTAGTGGGCCGGGGGGACGGCTACACCTTC.

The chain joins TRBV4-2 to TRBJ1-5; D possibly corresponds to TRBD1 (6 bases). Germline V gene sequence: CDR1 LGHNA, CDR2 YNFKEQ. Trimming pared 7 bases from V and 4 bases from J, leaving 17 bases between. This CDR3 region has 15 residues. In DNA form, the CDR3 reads TGTGCCAGCACAATACGAACCCAGGGGAATCAGCCCCAGCATTTT. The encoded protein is CASTIRTQGNQPQHF.

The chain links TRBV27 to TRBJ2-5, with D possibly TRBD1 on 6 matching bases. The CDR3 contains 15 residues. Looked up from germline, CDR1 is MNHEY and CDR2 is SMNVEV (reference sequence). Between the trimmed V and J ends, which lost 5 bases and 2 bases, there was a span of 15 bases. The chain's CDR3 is CASSGPGVLQETQYF. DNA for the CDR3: TGTGCCAGCAGTGGACCAGGGGTTCTTCAAGAGACCCAGTACTTC.

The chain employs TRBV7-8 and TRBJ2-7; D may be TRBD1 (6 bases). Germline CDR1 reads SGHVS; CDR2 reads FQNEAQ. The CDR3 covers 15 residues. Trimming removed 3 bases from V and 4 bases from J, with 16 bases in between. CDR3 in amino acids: CASSFPGDPQYEQYF. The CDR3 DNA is TGTGCCAGCAGCTTTCCAGGGGACCCCCAGTACGAGCAGTACTTC. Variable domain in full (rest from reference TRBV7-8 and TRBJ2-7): GAGVSQSPRYKVAKRGQDVALRCDPISGHVSLFWYQQALGQGPEFLTYFQNEAQLDKSGLPSDRFFAERPEGSVSTLKIQRTQQEDSAVYLCASSFPGDPQYEQYFGPGTRLTVT.

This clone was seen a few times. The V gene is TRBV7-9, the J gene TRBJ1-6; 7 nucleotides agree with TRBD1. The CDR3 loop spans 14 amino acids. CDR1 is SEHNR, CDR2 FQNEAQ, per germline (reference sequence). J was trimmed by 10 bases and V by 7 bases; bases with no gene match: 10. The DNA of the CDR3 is TGTGCCAGCAACCATCGGGACAGTTGGTCACCCCTCCACTTT. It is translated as CASNHRDSWSPLHF. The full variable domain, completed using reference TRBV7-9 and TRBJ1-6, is DTGVSQNPRHKITKRGQNVTFRCDPISEHNRLYWYRQTLGQGPEFLTYFQNEAQLEKSRLLSDRFSAERPKGSFSTLEIQRTEQGDSAMYLCASNHRDSWSPLHFGNGTRLTVT.

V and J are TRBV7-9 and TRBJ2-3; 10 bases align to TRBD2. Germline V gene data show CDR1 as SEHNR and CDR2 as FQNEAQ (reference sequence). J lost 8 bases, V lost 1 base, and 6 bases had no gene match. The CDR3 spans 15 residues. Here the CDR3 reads CASSLVGLAGATQYF. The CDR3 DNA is TGTGCCAGCAGCTTAGTGGGTCTAGCGGGGGCTACGCAGTATTTT.

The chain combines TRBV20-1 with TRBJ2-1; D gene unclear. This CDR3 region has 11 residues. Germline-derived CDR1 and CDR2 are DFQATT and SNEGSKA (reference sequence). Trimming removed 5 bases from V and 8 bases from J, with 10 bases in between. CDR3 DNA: TGCAGTGCTTTCCATCAGGATGAGCAGTTCTTC. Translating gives CSAFHQDEQFF.

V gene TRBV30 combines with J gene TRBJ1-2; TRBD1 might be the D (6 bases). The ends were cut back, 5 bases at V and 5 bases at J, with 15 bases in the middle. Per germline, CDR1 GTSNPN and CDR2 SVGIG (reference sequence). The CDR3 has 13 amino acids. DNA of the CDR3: TGTGCCTGGGGGGGACCAGGGGAGTATGGCTACACCTTC. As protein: CAWGGPGEYGYTF.

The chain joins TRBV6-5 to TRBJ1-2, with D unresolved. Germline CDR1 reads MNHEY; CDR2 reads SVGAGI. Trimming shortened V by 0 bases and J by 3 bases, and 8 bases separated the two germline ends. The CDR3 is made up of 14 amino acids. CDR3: CASSYSTHYYGYTF. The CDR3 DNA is TGTGCCAGCAGTTACTCGACTCATTACTATGGCTACACCTTC.

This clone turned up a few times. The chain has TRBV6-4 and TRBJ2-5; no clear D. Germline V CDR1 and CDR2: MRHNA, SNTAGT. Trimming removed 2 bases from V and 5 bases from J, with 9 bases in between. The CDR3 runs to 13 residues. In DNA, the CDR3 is TGTGCCAGCAGTGACCGAGCATTCGAGACCCAGTACTTC. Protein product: CASSDRAFETQYF.

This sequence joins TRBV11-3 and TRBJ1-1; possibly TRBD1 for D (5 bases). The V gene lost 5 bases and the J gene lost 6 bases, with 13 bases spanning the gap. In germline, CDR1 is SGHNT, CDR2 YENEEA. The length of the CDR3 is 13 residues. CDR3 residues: CASSASRGAEAFF. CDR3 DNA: TGTGCCAGCAGCGCCTCTAGGGGCGCTGAAGCTTTCTTT. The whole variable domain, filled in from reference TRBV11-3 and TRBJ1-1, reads EAGVVQSPRYKIIEKKQPVAFWCNPISGHNTLYWYLQNLGQGPELLIRYENEEAVDDSQLPKDRFSAERLKGVDSTLKIQPAELGDSAVYLCASSASRGAEAFFGQGTRLTVV.

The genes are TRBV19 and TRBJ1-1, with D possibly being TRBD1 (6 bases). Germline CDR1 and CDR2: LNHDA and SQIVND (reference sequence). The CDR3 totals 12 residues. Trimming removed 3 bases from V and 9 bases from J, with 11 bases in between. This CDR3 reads CASSIAWDKAFF. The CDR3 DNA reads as TGTGCCAGTAGTATTGCCTGGGACAAAGCTTTCTTT. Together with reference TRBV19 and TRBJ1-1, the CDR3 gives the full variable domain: DGGITQSPKYLFRKEGQNVTLSCEQNLNHDAMYWYRQDPGQGLRLIYYSQIVNDFQKGDIAEGYSVSREKKESFPLTVTSAQKNPTAFYLCASSIAWDKAFFGQGTRLTVV.

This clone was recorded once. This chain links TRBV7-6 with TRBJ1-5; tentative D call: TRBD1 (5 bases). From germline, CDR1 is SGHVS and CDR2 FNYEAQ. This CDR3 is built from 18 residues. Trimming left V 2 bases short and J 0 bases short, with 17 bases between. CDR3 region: CASSLSSGPVYSNQPQHF. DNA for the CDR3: TGTGCCAGCAGCTTATCATCAGGGCCGGTGTATAGCAATCAGCCCCAGCATTTT.

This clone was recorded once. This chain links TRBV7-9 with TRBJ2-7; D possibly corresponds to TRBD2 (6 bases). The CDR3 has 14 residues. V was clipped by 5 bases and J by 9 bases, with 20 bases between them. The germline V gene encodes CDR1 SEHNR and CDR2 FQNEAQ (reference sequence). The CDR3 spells CASSQGGASLGQYF. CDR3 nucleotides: TGTGCCAGCAGCCAAGGCGGGGCCTCTTTGGGGCAGTACTTC.

CDR3 residues: CASSLPDRGVGWELFF. DNA of the CDR3: TGTGCCAGCAGCTTGCCCGACAGGGGAGTTGGTTGGGAGCTGTTTTTT. This sequence joins TRBV11-3 and TRBJ2-2; TRBD1 matches at 8 bases. The CDR3 consists of 16 residues. Germline loops: CDR1 SGHNT, CDR2 YENEEA. The V gene end was trimmed by 3 bases and the J gene end by 9 bases; junction bases not matched to a gene: 12.

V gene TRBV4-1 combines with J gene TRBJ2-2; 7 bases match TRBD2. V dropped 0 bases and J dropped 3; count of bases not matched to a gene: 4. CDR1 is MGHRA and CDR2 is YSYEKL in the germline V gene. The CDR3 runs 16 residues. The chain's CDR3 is CASSQDWGGYTGELFF. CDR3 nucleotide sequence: TGCGCCAGCAGCCAAGATTGGGGGGGATACACCGGGGAGCTGTTTTTT.

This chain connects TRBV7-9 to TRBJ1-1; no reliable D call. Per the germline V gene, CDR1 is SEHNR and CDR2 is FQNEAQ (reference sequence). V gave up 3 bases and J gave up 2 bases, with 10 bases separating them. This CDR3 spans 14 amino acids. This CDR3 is CASSFGGANTEAFF. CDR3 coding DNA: TGTGCCAGCAGCTTTGGTGGAGCTAACACTGAAGCTTTCTTT.

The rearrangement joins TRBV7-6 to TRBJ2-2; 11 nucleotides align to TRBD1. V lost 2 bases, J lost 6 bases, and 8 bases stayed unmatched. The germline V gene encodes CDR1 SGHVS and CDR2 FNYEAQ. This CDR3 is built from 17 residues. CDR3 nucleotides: TGTGCCAGCAGCTTAATCGCGGGACAGGGGGACCCCGGGGAGCTGTTTTTT. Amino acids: CASSLIAGQGDPGELFF. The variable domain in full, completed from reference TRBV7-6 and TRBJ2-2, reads GAGVSQSPRYKVTKRGQDVALRCDPISGHVSLYWYRQALGQGPEFLTYFNYEAQQDKSGLPNDRFSAERPEGSISTLTIQRTEQRDSAMYRCASSLIAGQGDPGELFFGEGSRLTVL.

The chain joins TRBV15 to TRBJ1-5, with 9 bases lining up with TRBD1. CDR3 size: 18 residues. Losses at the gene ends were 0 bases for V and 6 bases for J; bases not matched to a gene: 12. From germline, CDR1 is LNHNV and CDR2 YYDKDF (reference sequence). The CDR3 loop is CATSRDSNTGTGSQPQHF. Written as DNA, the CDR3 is TGTGCCACCAGCAGAGATTCAAACACCGGGACAGGGAGTCAGCCCCAGCATTTT.

CDR3 amino acids: CASSASLVDRTSTDTQYF. The CDR3 DNA reads as TGCGCCAGCAGCGCTTCGTTAGTGGACAGAACAAGCACAGATACGCAGTATTTT. V is TRBV5-1 and J is TRBJ2-3; tentative D call: TRBD1 (6 bases). Trimming took 4 bases from V and 0 from J, leaving 21 bases between them. The CDR3 totals 18 residues. CDR1 is SGHRS, CDR2 YFSETQ, per germline.

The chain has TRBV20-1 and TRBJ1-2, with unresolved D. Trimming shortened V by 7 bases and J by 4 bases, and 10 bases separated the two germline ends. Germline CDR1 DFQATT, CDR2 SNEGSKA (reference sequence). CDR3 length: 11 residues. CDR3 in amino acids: CSVVTTYGYTF. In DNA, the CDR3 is TGCAGTGTAGTCACCACCTATGGCTACACCTTC.

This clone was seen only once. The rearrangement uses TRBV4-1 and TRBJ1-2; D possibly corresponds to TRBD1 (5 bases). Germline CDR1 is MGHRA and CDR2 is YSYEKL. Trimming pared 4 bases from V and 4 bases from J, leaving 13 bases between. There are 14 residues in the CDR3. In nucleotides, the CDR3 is TGCGCCAGCAGCCCAACAGGAGACCCCTATGGCTACACCTTC. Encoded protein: CASSPTGDPYGYTF.

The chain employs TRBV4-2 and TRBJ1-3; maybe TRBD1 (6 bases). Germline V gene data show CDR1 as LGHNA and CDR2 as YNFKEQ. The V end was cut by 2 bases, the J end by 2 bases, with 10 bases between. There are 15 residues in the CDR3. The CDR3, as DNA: TGTGCCAGCAGCCAATATCCAGGGGCTGGAAACACCATATATTTT. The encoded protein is CASSQYPGAGNTIYF.

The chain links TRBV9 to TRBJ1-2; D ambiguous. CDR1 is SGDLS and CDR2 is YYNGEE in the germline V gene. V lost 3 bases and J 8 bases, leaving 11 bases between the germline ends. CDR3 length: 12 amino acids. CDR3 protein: CASSGVLGGYTF. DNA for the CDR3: TGTGCCAGCAGCGGGGTACTAGGGGGCTACACCTTC.

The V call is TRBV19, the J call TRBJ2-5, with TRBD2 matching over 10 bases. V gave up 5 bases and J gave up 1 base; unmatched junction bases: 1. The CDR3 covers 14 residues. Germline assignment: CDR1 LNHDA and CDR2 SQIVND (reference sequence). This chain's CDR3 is CASSASGGQETQYF. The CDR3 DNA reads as TGTGCCAGTAGTGCTAGCGGGGGCCAAGAGACCCAGTACTTC.

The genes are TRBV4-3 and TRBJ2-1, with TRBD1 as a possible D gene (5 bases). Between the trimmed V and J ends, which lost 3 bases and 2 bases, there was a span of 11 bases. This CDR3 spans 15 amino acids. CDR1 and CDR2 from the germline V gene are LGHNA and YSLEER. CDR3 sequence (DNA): TGCGCCAGCAGCCATTCAGGGTCCCCCTACAATGAGCAGTTCTTC. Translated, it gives CASSHSGSPYNEQFF.